Listed below are T cell receptor beta chains from one sample, sequenced in a study of blood T cell repertoires in COVID-19. Method: immunoSEQ multiplex PCR; TCRdb's copy keeps in-frame clones and lacks some. This sample yields a few hundred thousand clones, of which 90% are seen a single time; less than 15% belongs to the top ten. The sequencing input was PBMCs or T cells enriched from blood (not recorded which). The receptors here all came from a man in his thirties or forties who had been exposed to COVID-19. The CDR3 runs from the conserved cysteine through the conserved F or W. A D gene is named only where the DNA matches it firmly. The size field is filled for only some rows; it gives once, few, many or a size class.

>.|TRBV10-1|TRBJ1-1|.
CASSDNRRGTEAFF
TGCGCCAGCAGTGATAACCGTAGGGGCACTGAAGCTTTCTTT
>.|TRBV5-4|TRBJ2-3|TRBD1
CASSQGQDTDTQYF
TGTGCCAGCAGCCAGGGACAGGACACAGATACGCAGTATTTT
>.|TRBV30|TRBJ1-1|.
CAWTGVFTEAFF
TGTGCCTGGACAGGGGTGTTCACTGAAGCTTTCTTT
>.|TRBV4-2|TRBJ1-3|TRBD1
CASSQETGGSGNTIYF
TGTGCCAGCAGCCAGGAAACAGGGGGCTCTGGAAACACCATATATTTT
>.|TRBV3-1/TRBV3-2|TRBJ1-1|.
CASSHRGGNTEAFF
TGTGCCAGCAGCCACCGAGGGGGAAACACTGAAGCTTTCTTT
>.|TRBV14|TRBJ2-1|.
CATPPEYGQFF
TGTGCCACTCCACCCGAGTACGGGCAGTTCTTC
>.|TRBV4-1|TRBJ2-5|TRBD1
CASSQLTGETQYF
TGCGCCAGCAGCCAATTGACAGGGGAGACCCAGTACTTC
>.|TRBV10-3|TRBJ2-2|TRBD1
CAATGDTGELFF
TGTGCCGCCACAGGGGACACCGGGGAGCTGTTTTTT
>once|TRBV18|TRBJ1-2|TRBD1
CASSPDRTSYGYTF
TGTGCCAGCTCGCCGGACAGGACCTCCTATGGCTACACCTTC
>.|TRBV7-9|TRBJ2-5|.
CASSAPMTKQETQYF
TGTGCCAGCAGCGCCCCAATGACTAAACAAGAGACCCAGTACTTC
>.|TRBV27|TRBJ1-6|.
CASTGHYNSPLHF
TGTGCCAGCACCGGACATTATAATTCACCCCTCCACTTT
>.|TRBV5-4|TRBJ2-1|.
CASSLGLESYNEQFF
TGTGCCAGCAGCTTGGGACTAGAGTCCTACAATGAGCAGTTCTTC
>.|TRBV7-2|TRBJ1-2|.
CASSSNRESRAYGYTF
TGTGCCAGCAGCTCGAACAGAGAGAGCAGGGCCTATGGCTACACCTTC
>.|TRBV3-1/TRBV3-2|TRBJ2-1|TRBD1
CASSNRGDEQFF
TGTGCCAGCAGCAACAGGGGCGATGAGCAGTTCTTC
>.|TRBV7-9|TRBJ1-1|TRBD1
CASSSTTGTGREAFF
TGTGCCAGCAGCTCAACAACCGGGACAGGGCGTGAAGCTTTCTTT
>.|TRBV2|TRBJ2-3|TRBD2
CASTQGTAGRTDTQYF
TGTGCCAGCACCCAGGGTACAGCGGGGCGCACAGATACGCAGTATTTT
>.|TRBV4-1|TRBJ1-1|.
CASSQDFGRVTEAFF
TGCGCCAGCAGCCAAGATTTCGGGAGGGTCACTGAAGCTTTCTTT
>.|TRBV19|TRBJ2-1|TRBD2
CASSIAGGEQFF
TGTGCCAGTAGTATAGCGGGAGGTGAGCAGTTCTTC
>.|TRBV3-1/TRBV3-2|TRBJ1-2|.
CASSPIGGNYGYTF
TGTGCCAGCAGCCCGATCGGGGGGAACTATGGCTACACCTTC
>.|TRBV18|TRBJ2-3|TRBD1
CASSPRTGTDTQYF
TGTGCCAGCTCACCGCGGACAGGGACAGATACGCAGTATTTT
>.|TRBV6-5|TRBJ2-7|.
CASRGGVSSYEQYF
TGTGCCAGCAGGGGCGGGGTAAGCTCCTACGAGCAGTACTTC
>.|TRBV10-2|TRBJ2-7|TRBD2
CASSVTSGVYEQYF
TGCGCCAGCAGTGTCACTAGCGGGGTCTACGAGCAGTACTTC
>.|TRBV27|TRBJ1-4|.
CASSPRQATNEKLFF
TGTGCCAGCAGTCCAAGACAGGCGACTAATGAAAAACTGTTTTTT
>.|TRBV7-2|TRBJ2-2|TRBD1
CASSLNSGTVTGELFF
TGTGCCAGCAGCCTCAATTCCGGGACAGTGACCGGGGAGCTGTTTTTT
>.|TRBV7-6|TRBJ2-2|TRBD2
CASRDTSGGATGELFF
TGTGCCAGCAGGGACACTAGCGGGGGGGCGACCGGGGAGCTGTTTTTT
>.|TRBV7-2|TRBJ2-5|.
CASSLAPSTQETQYF
TGTGCCAGCAGCTTAGCGCCCAGTACCCAAGAGACCCAGTACTTC
>few|TRBV5-6|TRBJ1-2|.
CASSLWGGAYGYTF
TGTGCCAGCAGCTTATGGGGGGGCGCCTATGGCTACACCTTC
>few|TRBV24-1|TRBJ2-2|TRBD1
CATSGSGQGAGELFF
TGTGCCACCAGTGGTTCGGGACAGGGGGCCGGGGAGCTGTTTTTT
>.|TRBV5-1|TRBJ1-3|.
CASSLDRTGNTIYF
TGCGCCAGCAGCTTAGACAGGACTGGAAACACCATATATTTT
>.|TRBV5-4|TRBJ2-5|TRBD2
CASSLPGREETQYF
TGTGCCAGCAGCTTGCCAGGGAGGGAAGAGACCCAGTACTTC
>.|TRBV9|TRBJ1-1|.
CASSGNPTGRANTEAFF
TGTGCCAGCAGCGGAAACCCCACAGGGAGGGCGAACACTGAAGCTTTCTTT
>.|TRBV4-1|TRBJ2-1|TRBD2
CASSRILAGGVGGDEQFF
TGCGCCAGCAGCAGGATACTAGCGGGGGGTGTCGGTGGTGATGAGCAGTTCTTC
>.|TRBV5-6|TRBJ2-7|TRBD1
CASSLGQGNPYEQYF
TGTGCCAGCAGCTTGGGACAGGGTAACCCCTACGAGCAGTACTTC
>.|TRBV9|TRBJ2-3|.
CASSVASEGTDTQYF
TGTGCCAGCAGCGTAGCTAGCGAGGGCACAGATACGCAGTATTTT
>.|TRBV19|TRBJ2-3|TRBD2
CASTTGTSKTTDTQYF
TGTGCCAGTACCACCGGGACTAGCAAAACCACAGATACGCAGTATTTT
>.|TRBV2|TRBJ2-3|.
CAVQEGLTTDTQYF
TGTGCCGTCCAGGAGGGACTTACCACAGATACGCAGTATTTT
>.|TRBV7-3|TRBJ2-5|TRBD2
CASSLAGVGETQYF
TGTGCCAGCAGCTTGGCGGGGGTCGGGGAGACCCAGTACTTC
>.|TRBV12-5|TRBJ1-1|.
CASGLVISRGNTEAFF
TGTGCTAGTGGTTTGGTAATAAGCAGGGGGAACACTGAAGCTTTCTTT
>.|TRBV27|TRBJ1-2|.
CASSLGGAYGYTF
TGTGCCAGCAGTTTAGGGGGCGCATATGGCTACACCTTC
>.|TRBV6-5|TRBJ2-1|TRBD1
CASSPARGRSEQFF
TGTGCCAGCAGCCCCGCTAGGGGGCGGAGTGAGCAGTTCTTC
>.|TRBV6-5|TRBJ1-1|.
CASSSTENTEAFF
TGTGCCAGCAGTTCTACAGAGAACACTGAAGCTTTCTTT
>.|TRBV21-1|TRBJ2-4|.
CASSTKGAPAKNIQYF
TGTGCCAGCAGCACCAAGGGGGCGCCGGCCAAAAACATTCAGTACTTC
>.|TRBV9|TRBJ1-1|.
CASSVVAANTEAFF
TGTGCCAGCAGCGTAGTAGCAGCGAACACTGAAGCTTTCTTT
>.|TRBV7-2|TRBJ1-1|.
CASRGGRGSTEAFF
TGTGCCAGCCGGGGGGGCAGAGGGAGCACTGAAGCTTTCTTT
>.|TRBV20-1|TRBJ2-7|TRBD1
CSASPTGGPHYEQYF
TGCAGTGCTAGTCCTACAGGGGGACCCCACTACGAGCAGTACTTC
>.|TRBV4-3|TRBJ2-7|TRBD2
CASSQGLAGAYEQYF
TGCGCCAGCAGCCAAGGACTAGCGGGGGCCTACGAGCAGTACTTC